A single sample is the source of the 23 T cell receptor beta chains below, sequenced in a study of shared clonotypes between healthy human individuals. TCRdb's copy holds only in-frame clones and misses some; the assay was immunoSEQ multiplex PCR. The sample includes 90,000 to 120,000 clones, about 70% of them seen just once. Sequenced sample: memory CD8+ T cells sorted from blood. Subset noted: CD45RO+ cells pooled with CCR7-negative TemRA cells. All receptors come from a woman younger than 45 in good health.

The V call is TRBV28, the J call TRBJ1-4, with a possible D match to TRBD1 (5 bases). Germline assignment: CDR1 MDHEN and CDR2 SYDVKM. Trimming took 5 bases from V and 0 from J, leaving 7 bases between them. The CDR3 totals 14 residues. The CDR3 DNA is TGTGCCAGCAGTCGACAGCCAACTAATGAAAAACTGTTTTTT. Residues: CASSRQPTNEKLFF.

The V gene is TRBV6-1, the J gene TRBJ2-7, with 10 bases aligning to TRBD1. J gave up 1 base and V 4 bases, and 4 bases lay outside the gene matches. The CDR3 totals 15 residues. In germline, CDR1 is MNHNS, CDR2 SASEGT. The CDR3 region is CASSGGQGKSYEQYF. The DNA of the CDR3 is TGTGCCAGCAGTGGGGGACAGGGGAAATCCTACGAGCAGTACTTC.

This clone has only a few counts. The chain couples TRBV7-8 to TRBJ1-1; D gene ambiguous. Per germline, CDR1 SGHVS and CDR2 FQNEAQ. The CDR3 is made up of 12 amino acids. Trimming cost V 5 bases and J 6 bases, with 10 bases left between them. This CDR3 is CASSHLGAEAFF. For the CDR3, the DNA is TGTGCCAGCAGCCACCTCGGGGCTGAAGCTTTCTTT.

The rearrangement joins TRBV5-1 to TRBJ2-2; D gene ambiguous. V gave up 0 bases and J gave up 0 bases, with 6 bases separating them. Germline CDR1 and CDR2: SGHRS and YFSETQ. The CDR3 consists of 15 residues. The CDR3 nucleotides are TGCGCCAGCAGCTTGGGACCTACGAACACCGGGGAGCTGTTTTTT. It yields the protein CASSLGPTNTGELFF.

This clone was detected only once. This CDR3 is also generated by other DNA sequences in the sample. CDR3 in amino acids: CASNQGTEAFF. CDR3 bases: TGTGCCAGCAACCAGGGAACTGAAGCTTTCTTT. The gene calls are TRBV7-9 and TRBJ1-1; D is perhaps TRBD1 (5 bases). The V end lost 7 bases, the J end lost 5 bases, and 8 bases lay between the germline ends. This CDR3 is built from 11 residues. Germline V gene data show CDR1 as SEHNR and CDR2 as FQNEAQ (reference sequence).

This clone is a singleton in its sample. The chain joins TRBV7-6 to TRBJ2-4; no clear D. Trimming pared 5 bases from V and 1 base from J, leaving 18 bases between. The CDR3 runs 17 residues. Germline V gene data show CDR1 as SGHVS and CDR2 as FNYEAQ. CDR3 DNA sequence: TGTGCCAGCAGCCCCAGCCGGTGGCCTCGGGCCAAAAACATTCAGTACTTC. Its translation is CASSPSRWPRAKNIQYF.

Concerning this clone: Other nucleotide sequences from this sample produce the same CDR3. The V and J genes are TRBV20-1 and TRBJ2-7; D not certain. There are 11 residues in the CDR3. V lost 3 bases, J lost 4 bases, and 7 bases lay in between. The germline V gene encodes CDR1 DFQATT and CDR2 SNEGSKA (reference sequence). The CDR3: CSASSHYEQYF. DNA for the CDR3: TGCAGTGCTAGCTCCCATTACGAGCAGTACTTC.

This sequence joins TRBV5-1 and TRBJ2-2; 8 positions agree with TRBD1. This CDR3 region has 20 residues. CDR1 and CDR2 (germline): SGHRS, YFSETQ. V lost 4 bases to trimming and J lost 1 base; unmatched junction nucleotides: 18. The CDR3 here is CASSRNRQGSVALNTGELFF. CDR3 nucleotides: TGCGCCAGCAGCCGGAATCGACAGGGGTCCGTGGCATTGAACACCGGGGAGCTGTTTTTT.

The chain carries TRBV13 and TRBJ2-7; possibly TRBD2 for D (6 bases). Per the germline V gene, CDR1 is PRHDT and CDR2 is FYEKMQ (reference sequence). The CDR3 sequence is 14 residues long. V gave up 0 bases and J gave up 4 bases, with 10 bases separating them. The CDR3 DNA reads TGTGCCAGCAGCTTAGGGACTAGTACGTACGAGCAGTACTTC. Protein sequence: CASSLGTSTYEQYF.

The chain employs TRBV4-1 and TRBJ2-7; D may be TRBD1 (5 bases). The CDR3 contains 15 residues. Trimming shortened V by 0 bases and J by 6 bases, and 15 bases separated the two germline ends. Germline V gene sequence: CDR1 MGHRA, CDR2 YSYEKL. Here the CDR3 reads CASSQEARVGFEQYF. As DNA, the CDR3 is TGCGCCAGCAGCCAAGAGGCCAGGGTGGGCTTCGAGCAGTACTTC.

V and J are TRBV5-1 and TRBJ2-1, with D uncertain. The germline V gene encodes CDR1 SGHRS and CDR2 YFSETQ. The ends were cut back, 3 bases at V and 2 bases at J, with 15 bases in the middle. CDR3 length: 16 residues. This CDR3 reads CASSSSSTRTYNEQFF. CDR3 nucleotide sequence: TGCGCCAGCAGCTCCTCCTCGACTCGGACCTACAATGAGCAGTTCTTC.

The CDR3 nucleotides read TGTGCCAGTAGTATGGGCCCTAGCGGGAGTGAGACCCAGTACTTC. This sequence encodes CASSMGPSGSETQYF. The gene calls are TRBV19 and TRBJ2-5; 10 bases fit TRBD2. V was clipped by 3 bases and J by 5 bases; unmatched bases: 6. Germline loops: CDR1 LNHDA, CDR2 SQIVND (reference sequence). This CDR3 contains 15 residues.

V usage is TRBV10-3 and J usage is TRBJ1-2; possibly TRBD1 for D (6 bases). Between the trimmed V and J ends, which lost 3 bases and 9 bases, there was a span of 11 bases. The CDR3 covers 12 residues. CDR1 and CDR2 from the germline V gene are ENHRY and SYGVKD. In DNA, the CDR3 is TGTGCCATCAGTGAACAGGGAATTAGCTACACCTTC. Protein: CAISEQGISYTF.

V usage is TRBV19 and J usage is TRBJ2-7; TRBD2 is a possible D gene (6 bases). The CDR3 covers 16 residues. The germline V gene encodes CDR1 LNHDA and CDR2 SQIVND (reference sequence). Trimming removed 3 bases from V and 5 bases from J, with 20 bases in between. CDR3 sequence (DNA): TGTGCCAGTAGTATCGGGAGACTAGGAGAACGAGACGAGCAGTACTTC. The encoded protein is CASSIGRLGERDEQYF. The full variable domain, rest sourced from reference TRBV19 and TRBJ2-7, is DGGITQSPKYLFRKEGQNVTLSCEQNLNHDAMYWYRQDPGQGLRLIYYSQIVNDFQKGDIAEGYSVSREKKESFPLTVTSAQKNPTAFYLCASSIGRLGERDEQYFGPGTRLTVT.

This clone was detected only once. The chain has TRBV19 and TRBJ1-5; the D gene is possibly TRBD1 (5 bases). Germline V lookup: CDR1 LNHDA, CDR2 SQIVND (reference sequence). Trimming shortened V by 5 bases and J by 5 bases, and 19 bases separated the two germline ends. This CDR3 has 16 amino acids. The CDR3 sequence: CASSPLPGTYYQPQHF. The CDR3 DNA is TGTGCCAGTAGTCCTCTTCCCGGGACGTATTATCAGCCCCAGCATTTT.

V usage is TRBV4-1 and J usage is TRBJ2-2; D perhaps matches TRBD2 (6 bases). Germline V gives CDR1 MGHRA, CDR2 YSYEKL. The CDR3 sequence is 18 residues long. V was shortened by 1 base and J by 8 bases, with 23 bases between the two germline ends. The CDR3 sequence: CASSQGSLGLEGVGELFF. CDR3 DNA sequence: TGCGCCAGCAGCCAAGGGAGTCTGGGACTCGAAGGTGTAGGGGAGCTGTTTTTT.

This clone was picked up many times. This chain connects TRBV28 to TRBJ2-5; a weak D match, TRBD2 (6 bases). The DNA end favors TRBJ2-7, so the J call may be wrong. CDR3 size: 15 residues. Germline values: CDR1 MDHEN, CDR2 SYDVKM. The CDR3 is CASSSPLGGVYEQYF. For the CDR3, the DNA is TGTGCCAGCAGTTCCCCTTTGGGGGGAGTTTACGAGCAGTACTTC.

The chain links TRBV10-2 to TRBJ1-2, with D tentatively TRBD1 (5 bases). V was trimmed by 3 bases and J by 8 bases, leaving 16 bases between them. The CDR3 has 14 residues. CDR1 WSHSY and CDR2 SAAADI come from the germline V gene. The CDR3 DNA sequence: TGCGCCAGCAGTGAACCGGGAGGGGCACGGGGCTACACCTTC. This gives the protein CASSEPGGARGYTF.

This clone has only one observation. The J gene is TRBJ1-1, the V gene TRBV28, with unresolved D. The germline CDR1 and CDR2 sequences are MDHEN and SYDVKM. Trimming left V 1 base short and J 1 base short, with 13 bases between. The length of the CDR3 is 16 residues. In DNA, the CDR3 is TGTGCCAGCAGTTTATTTTCGTCTACGAGGAACACTGAAGCTTTCTTT. This sequence encodes CASSLFSSTRNTEAFF. Drawing the rest from reference TRBV28 and TRBJ1-1, the complete variable domain is DVKVTQSSRYLVKRTGEKVFLECVQDMDHENMFWYRQDPGLGLRLIYFSYDVKMKEKGDIPEGYSVSREKKERFSLILESASTNQTSMYLCASSLFSSTRNTEAFFGQGTRLTVV.

This rearrangement joins TRBV5-6 to TRBJ1-5; possibly TRBD1 for D (5 bases). CDR1 SGHDT and CDR2 YYEEEE come from the germline V gene. V was clipped by 2 bases and J by 7 bases, with 7 bases between them. CDR3 length: 12 residues. The CDR3 DNA follows: TGTGCCAGCAGCTTCGGGGCCCAGCCCCAGCATTTT. Translated: CASSFGAQPQHF.

The CDR3 is CASSSPLRLSGRRYNEQFF. CDR3 nucleotides: TGTGCCAGCAGTTCCCCCCTCAGGCTTAGCGGGAGGCGCTACAATGAGCAGTTCTTC. The chain carries TRBV5-6 and TRBJ2-1; 10 nucleotides line up with TRBD2. The J segment lost 3 bases and the V segment lost 5 bases, leaving 17 bases of the junction unmatched. The CDR3 length is 19 residues. In germline, CDR1 is SGHDT, CDR2 YYEEEE.

Only a few counts were recorded for this clone. The chain uses TRBV6-5 and TRBJ1-5; D not certain. In germline, CDR1 is MNHEY, CDR2 SVGAGI. The CDR3 covers 13 residues. V was cut by 2 bases and J by 6 bases, with 8 bases left in between. Written as DNA, the CDR3 is TGTGCCAGCAGTTACACCGCGGGTCAGCCCCAGCATTTT. Its translation: CASSYTAGQPQHF.

The CDR3 here is CASSFGESPEVPQETQYF. For the CDR3, the DNA is TGTGCCAGCAGTTTCGGAGAGTCCCCCGAGGTCCCTCAAGAGACCCAGTACTTC. The chain recombines TRBV28 with TRBJ2-5; no clear D. This CDR3 is 18 amino acids long. CDR1 and CDR2 from the germline V gene are MDHEN and SYDVKM. Trimming took 3 bases from V and 2 from J, leaving 22 bases between them.